What follows are 24 T cell receptor beta chains derived from one specimen sequenced in a study of blood T cell repertoires in COVID-19. Libraries were prepared by immunoSEQ multiplex PCR; TCRdb keeps only in-frame clonotypes and omits some of them. The sample lists about 280,000 clones; over 75% were seen once. The sequencing input was peripheral blood. The origin of the receptors is a man aged 50-60 years with active or convalescent COVID-19.

The CDR3 region is CASSHLAGGTDTQYF. As DNA, the CDR3 is TGTGCCAGCAGCCACCTAGCGGGGGGCACAGATACGCAGTATTTT. The chain combines TRBV3-1 (or the pseudogene TRBV3-2) with TRBJ2-3; 10 bases fit TRBD2. The V segment lost 3 bases and the J segment 1 base; nucleotides outside the gene matches: 1. The CDR3 runs 15 residues. Looked up from germline, CDR1 is LGHDT and CDR2 is YNNKEL (reference sequence).

This sequence joins TRBV11-2 and TRBJ1-4; 8 bases are a match to TRBD1. The germline gives CDR1 SGHAT, CDR2 FQNNGV. After removal of 6 bases from V and 2 bases from J, the junction contained 2 bases not matched to a gene. This CDR3 region has 14 residues. The CDR3 nucleotides read TGTGCCAGCAGTAGGGACAGGACTAATGAAAAACTGTTTTTT. This encodes CASSRDRTNEKLFF.

This clone was seen a single time. The chain joins TRBV7-9 to TRBJ2-1; D ambiguous. CDR1 and CDR2 from the germline V gene are SEHNR and FQNEAQ (reference sequence). The CDR3 extends over 14 amino acids. V gave up 1 base and J gave up 4 bases, with 8 bases separating them. For the CDR3, the DNA is TGTGCCAGCAGCTTAGTCGACATTTACAATGAGCAGTTCTTC. Amino acid sequence: CASSLVDIYNEQFF.

The J gene is TRBJ1-5, the V gene TRBV28; a possible D gene is TRBD1 (5 bases). CDR3 length equals 13 residues. Trimming took 11 bases from V and 5 from J, leaving 16 bases between them. CDR1 MDHEN and CDR2 SYDVKM come from the germline V gene. Written as DNA, the CDR3 is TGTGCCGCGGCGGCAGGGCTGGATCAGCCCCAGCATTTT. Protein product: CAAAAGLDQPQHF. Full variable domain (rest looked up from reference TRBV28 and TRBJ1-5): DVKVTQSSRYLVKRTGEKVFLECVQDMDHENMFWYRQDPGLGLRLIYFSYDVKMKEKGDIPEGYSVSREKKERFSLILESASTNQTSMYLCAAAAGLDQPQHFGDGTRLSIL.

V is TRBV4-1 and J is TRBJ2-5; 7 bases are shared with TRBD2. The V and J ends lost 4 bases and 1 base, in that order; junction bases with no gene match: 6. The CDR3 loop spans 15 amino acids. The germline V gene has CDR1 MGHRA and CDR2 YSYEKL. CDR3 residues: CASSLHGTTQETQYF. CDR3 nucleotides: TGCGCCAGCAGCCTTCACGGGACTACCCAAGAGACCCAGTACTTC.

A few counts support this clone. The rearrangement joins TRBV27 to TRBJ1-6, with 7 bases matching TRBD1. Germline V gene data show CDR1 as MNHEY and CDR2 as SMNVEV (reference sequence). The CDR3 is made up of 16 amino acids. Trimming took 0 bases from V and 4 from J; bases not matched to a gene: 3. The CDR3 sequence is CASSLSGGGYNSPLHF. In DNA form, the CDR3 reads TGTGCCAGCAGTTTATCAGGGGGCGGGTATAATTCACCCCTCCACTTT.

The CDR3 is CATSPGQGAYNEQFF. In nucleotides, the CDR3 is TGTGCCACCAGCCCCGGGCAGGGGGCGTACAATGAGCAGTTCTTC. The chain couples TRBV15 to TRBJ2-1, with 8 bases that match TRBD1. Germline V gene lookup returns CDR1 LNHNV and CDR2 YYDKDF (reference sequence). With 5 bases clipped from V and 4 bases from J, the junction kept 7 bases outside the gene matches. The CDR3 covers 15 residues.

The chain uses TRBV9 and TRBJ2-1; perhaps TRBD1 as D (6 bases). The germline V gene encodes CDR1 SGDLS and CDR2 YYNGEE. The CDR3 spans 15 residues. Trimming cost V 1 base and J 5 bases, with 13 bases left between them. CDR3 in DNA: TGTGCCAGCAGCGTATACCCAGGGGTCCACAATGAGCAGTTCTTC. As protein: CASSVYPGVHNEQFF.

V is TRBV30 and J is TRBJ1-2, with 7 bases lining up with TRBD1. V gave up 0 bases and J gave up 4 bases; unmatched junction bases: 17. This CDR3 is built from 18 residues. CDR1 and CDR2 from the germline V gene are GTSNPN and SVGIG (reference sequence). CDR3 bases: TGTGCCTGGAGTGTCTTCCCAATGGGACAGAGACGTTCCTATGGCTACACCTTC. Translating gives CAWSVFPMGQRRSYGYTF.

This chain links TRBV25-1 with TRBJ2-7, with D hard to call. CDR1 is MGHDK and CDR2 is SYGVNS in the germline V gene. Trimming took 4 bases from V and 3 from J, leaving 10 bases between them. CDR3 length: 13 residues. CDR3 sequence (DNA): TGTGCCAGCAGTGGTTACGAGGTCTACGAGCAGTACTTC. It specifies CASSGYEVYEQYF.

Here the CDR3 DNA reads TGTGCCAGTAGTCTAGCGGGGTACAATGAGCAGTTCTTC. Translated: CASSLAGYNEQFF. V is TRBV19 and J is TRBJ2-1, with 9 bases lining up with TRBD2. V gave up 5 bases and J gave up 4 bases; unmatched junction bases: 0. The CDR3 extends over 13 amino acids. Germline V gives CDR1 LNHDA, CDR2 SQIVND (reference sequence).

This clone was detected only a few times. The V call is TRBV10-3, the J call TRBJ1-1; D uncertain. The CDR3 covers 15 residues. Trimming took 4 bases from V and 1 from J, leaving 13 bases between them. Germline values: CDR1 ENHRY, CDR2 SYGVKD. The CDR3 coding sequence is TGTGCCATCAGTGCCTCAGCCCCGGGGAACACTGAAGCTTTCTTT. This sequence encodes CAISASAPGNTEAFF.

The chain carries TRBV5-1 and TRBJ2-1, with 13 positions matching TRBD2. The CDR3 is 16 amino acids. Looked up from germline, CDR1 is SGHRS and CDR2 is YFSETQ. V shed 4 bases and J 8 bases; nucleotides not matched to a gene: 9. The CDR3 loop reads CASSPAGLAGKYEQFF. For the CDR3, the DNA is TGCGCCAGCAGCCCGGCGGGACTAGCGGGAAAATATGAGCAGTTCTTC. Filled out from reference TRBV5-1 and TRBJ2-1, the complete variable domain reads KAGVTQTPRYLIKTRGQQVTLSCSPISGHRSVSWYQQTPGQGLQFLFEYFSETQRNKGNFPGRFSGRQFSNSRSEMNVSTLELGDSALYLCASSPAGLAGKYEQFFGPGTRLTVL.

This sequence joins TRBV12-3 or TRBV12-4 and TRBJ2-2; D unresolved. Trimming took off 5 bases at V and 1 base at J, with 5 bases between the two ends. This CDR3 has 13 residues. The CDR3 DNA sequence: TGTGCCAGCAGTCCAGGGAACACCGGGGAGCTGTTTTTT. Protein sequence: CASSPGNTGELFF.

Only a few counts were recorded for this clone. The rearrangement links TRBV28 to TRBJ2-1; TRBD2 matches at 11 bases. Germline CDR1 and CDR2: MDHEN and SYDVKM. V trimming: 6 bases; J trimming: 6 bases; junction bases outside the gene matches: 13. The CDR3 has 17 residues. The CDR3 sequence: CASRGIIAGGESNEQFF. The CDR3 DNA reads as TGTGCCAGCAGGGGGATTATAGCGGGAGGGGAATCCAATGAGCAGTTCTTC.

This chain joins TRBV28 and TRBJ2-7; 8 positions agree with TRBD1. Losses at the gene ends were 4 bases for V and 1 base for J; bases not matched to a gene: 3. CDR3 length equals 14 residues. Germline assignment: CDR1 MDHEN and CDR2 SYDVKM. The CDR3 nucleotides are TGTGCCAGCAGTTATAGACAGGGGTCCTACGAGCAGTACTTC. It encodes CASSYRQGSYEQYF.

The V call is TRBV30, the J call TRBJ1-4; maybe TRBD1 (5 bases). CDR1 and CDR2 (germline): GTSNPN, SVGIG (reference sequence). Trimming pared 2 bases from V and 5 bases from J, leaving 9 bases between. The CDR3 spans 13 residues. CDR3 sequence (DNA): TGTGCCTGGAGTTCCAGGGCAAATGAAAAACTGTTTTTT. It codes for CAWSSRANEKLFF.

The V call is TRBV6-5, the J call TRBJ2-3; 14 nucleotides align to TRBD2. This CDR3 region has 15 residues. The V gene end was trimmed by 6 bases and the J gene end by 6 bases; junction bases not matched to a gene: 5. The germline CDR1 and CDR2 sequences are MNHEY and SVGAGI. CDR3 DNA: TGTGCCAGCAGACGGACTAGCGGGAGGCCGGATACGCAGTATTTT. Translation gives CASRRTSGRPDTQYF.

The chain carries TRBV28 and TRBJ2-3; D is possibly TRBD2 (5 bases). Trimming took off 4 bases at V and 4 bases at J, with 9 bases between the two ends. The CDR3 loop spans 13 amino acids. The germline CDR1 and CDR2 sequences are MDHEN and SYDVKM. The CDR3 nucleotides are TGTGCCAGCAGTTCGGGGATGTCAGATACGCAGTATTTT. Amino acid sequence: CASSSGMSDTQYF.

This chain connects TRBV7-2 to TRBJ1-1; possibly TRBD1 for D (6 bases). The CDR3 contains 15 residues. V lost 3 bases and J lost 0, with 11 bases in between. The germline V gene encodes CDR1 SGHTA and CDR2 FQGNSA. CDR3 sequence reads: CASSFRRDMNTEAFF. For the CDR3, the DNA is TGTGCCAGCAGCTTCCGCCGGGACATGAACACTGAAGCTTTCTTT. Looking up the rest from reference TRBV7-2 and TRBJ1-1 gives the full variable domain: GAGVSQSPSNKVTEKGKDVELRCDPISGHTALYWYRQSLGQGLEFLIYFQGNSAPDKSGLPSDRFSAERTGGSVSTLTIQRTQQEDSAVYLCASSFRRDMNTEAFFGQGTRLTVV.

The chain carries TRBV4-2 and TRBJ1-1; D is perhaps TRBD1 (6 bases). Per germline, CDR1 LGHNA and CDR2 YNFKEQ. V lost 4 bases, J lost 4 bases, and 16 bases lay in between. The CDR3 has 15 amino acids. CDR3 residues: CASSPRGGAGTEAFF. For the CDR3, the DNA is TGTGCCAGCAGCCCCCGGGGGGGCGCGGGCACTGAAGCTTTCTTT.

The rearrangement joins TRBV6-6 to TRBJ1-1; 9 bases fit TRBD1. This CDR3 has 16 amino acids. Germline loops: CDR1 MNHNY, CDR2 SVGAGI (reference sequence). Trimming cost V 5 bases and J 5 bases; bases outside gene matches: 12. The chain's CDR3 is CASSRDRASVWTEAFF. The CDR3 DNA reads as TGTGCCAGCAGTCGGGACAGGGCCTCCGTCTGGACTGAAGCTTTCTTT.

This chain links TRBV6-6 with TRBJ1-1, with D unresolved. Trimming removed 6 bases from V and 5 bases from J, with 10 bases in between. Germline assignment: CDR1 MNHNY and CDR2 SVGAGI (reference sequence). The CDR3 is 12 residues long. CDR3 DNA sequence: TGTGCCAGCAGCCGCGGTTCTACTGAAGCTTTCTTT. It yields the protein CASSRGSTEAFF.

The rearrangement links TRBV11-2 to TRBJ2-2, with 11 positions matching TRBD2. The J segment lost 5 bases and the V segment lost 4 bases, leaving 12 bases of the junction unmatched. Looked up from germline, CDR1 is SGHAT and CDR2 is FQNNGV. The CDR3 runs 18 residues. The CDR3 DNA sequence: TGTGCCAGCAGCTCGTCCTCTAGCGGGAGGACCGGGACCGGGGAGCTGTTTTTT. Residues: CASSSSSSGRTGTGELFF.